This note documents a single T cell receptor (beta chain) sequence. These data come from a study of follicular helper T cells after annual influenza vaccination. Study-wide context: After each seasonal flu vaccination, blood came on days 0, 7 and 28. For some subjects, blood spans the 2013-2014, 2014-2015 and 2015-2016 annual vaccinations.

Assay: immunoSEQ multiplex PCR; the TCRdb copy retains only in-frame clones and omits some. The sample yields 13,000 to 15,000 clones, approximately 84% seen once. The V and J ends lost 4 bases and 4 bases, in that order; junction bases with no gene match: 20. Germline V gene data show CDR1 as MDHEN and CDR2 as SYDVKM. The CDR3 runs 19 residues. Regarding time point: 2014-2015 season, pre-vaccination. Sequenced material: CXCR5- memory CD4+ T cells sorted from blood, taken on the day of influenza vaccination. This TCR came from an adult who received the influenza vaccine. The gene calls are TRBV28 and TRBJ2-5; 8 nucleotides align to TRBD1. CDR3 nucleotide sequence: TGTGCCAGCAGTTCTTTCGGTTCGGGAGTCAGGGGGCGCGGAGAGACCCAGTACTTC. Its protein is CASSSFGSGVRGRGETQYF. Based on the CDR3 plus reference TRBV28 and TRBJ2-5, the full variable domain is DVKVTQSSRYLVKRTGEKVFLECVQDMDHENMFWYRQDPGLGLRLIYFSYDVKMKEKGDIPEGYSVSREKKERFSLILESASTNQTSMYLCASSSFGSGVRGRGETQYFGPGTRLLVL.